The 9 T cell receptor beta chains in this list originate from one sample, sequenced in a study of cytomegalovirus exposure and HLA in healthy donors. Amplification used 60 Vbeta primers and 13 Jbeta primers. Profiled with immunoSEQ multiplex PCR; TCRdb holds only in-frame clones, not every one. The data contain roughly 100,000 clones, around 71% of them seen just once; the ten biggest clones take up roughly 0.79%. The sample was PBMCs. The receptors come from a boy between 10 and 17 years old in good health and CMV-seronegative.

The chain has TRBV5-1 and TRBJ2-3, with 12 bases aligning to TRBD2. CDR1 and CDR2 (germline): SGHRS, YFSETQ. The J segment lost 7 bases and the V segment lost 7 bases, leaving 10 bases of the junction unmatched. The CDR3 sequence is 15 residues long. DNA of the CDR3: TGCGCCAGCTTGCCGACTAGCGGGGGCGATTATACGCAGTATTTT. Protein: CASLPTSGGDYTQYF.

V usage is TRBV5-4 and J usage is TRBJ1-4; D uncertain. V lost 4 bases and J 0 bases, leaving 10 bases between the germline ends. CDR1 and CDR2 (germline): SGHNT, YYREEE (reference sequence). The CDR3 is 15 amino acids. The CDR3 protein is CASSGGGTTNEKLFF. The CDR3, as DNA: TGTGCCAGCAGCGGAGGAGGGACAACTAATGAAAAACTGTTTTTT. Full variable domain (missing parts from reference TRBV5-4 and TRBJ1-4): ETGVTQSPTHLIKTRGQQVTLRCSSQSGHNTVSWYQQALGQGPQFIFQYYREEENGRGNFPPRFSGLQFPNYSSELNVNALELDDSALYLCASSGGGTTNEKLFFGSGTQLSVL.

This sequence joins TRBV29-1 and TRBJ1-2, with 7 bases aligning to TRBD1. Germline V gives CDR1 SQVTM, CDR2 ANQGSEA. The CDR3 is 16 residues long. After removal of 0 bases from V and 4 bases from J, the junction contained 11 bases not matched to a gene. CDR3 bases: TGCAGCGTTGAAGACGTCGGGACAGCCGGATCCTATGGCTACACCTTC. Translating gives CSVEDVGTAGSYGYTF. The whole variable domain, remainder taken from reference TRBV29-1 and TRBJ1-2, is SAVISQKPSRDICQRGTSLTIQCQVDSQVTMMFWYRQQPGQSLTLIATANQGSEATYESGFVIDKFPISRPNLTFSTLTVSNMSPEDSSIYLCSVEDVGTAGSYGYTFGSGTRLTVV.

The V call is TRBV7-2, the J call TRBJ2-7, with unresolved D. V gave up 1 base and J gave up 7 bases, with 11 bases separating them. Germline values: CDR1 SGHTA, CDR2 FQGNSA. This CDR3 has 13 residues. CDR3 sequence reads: CASSLGLTLEQYF. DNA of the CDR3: TGTGCCAGCAGCTTAGGCCTAACTTTGGAGCAGTACTTC.

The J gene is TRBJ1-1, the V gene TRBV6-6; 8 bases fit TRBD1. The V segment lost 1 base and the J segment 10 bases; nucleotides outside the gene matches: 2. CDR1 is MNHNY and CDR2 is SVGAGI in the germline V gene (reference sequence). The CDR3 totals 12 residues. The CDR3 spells CASSYLQGGAFF. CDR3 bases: TGTGCCAGCAGTTACTTACAGGGGGGAGCTTTCTTT.

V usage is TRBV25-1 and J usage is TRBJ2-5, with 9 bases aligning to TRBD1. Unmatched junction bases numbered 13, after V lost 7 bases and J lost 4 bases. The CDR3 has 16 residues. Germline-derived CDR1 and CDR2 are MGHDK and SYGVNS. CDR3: CASNLLIEDRGETQYF. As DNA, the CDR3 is TGTGCCAGCAACCTACTTATCGAGGACAGGGGAGAGACCCAGTACTTC.

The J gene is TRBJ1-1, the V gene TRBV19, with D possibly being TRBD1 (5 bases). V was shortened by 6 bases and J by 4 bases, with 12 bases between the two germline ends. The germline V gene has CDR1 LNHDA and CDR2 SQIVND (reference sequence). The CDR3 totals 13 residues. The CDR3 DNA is TGTGCCAGTAGCCCGGGTAGGGGCACTGAAGCTTTCTTT. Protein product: CASSPGRGTEAFF.

The CDR3 DNA sequence: TGCGCCAGCAGCTCCAGGGGGGCCGGGGAGCTGTTTTTT. Translation gives CASSSRGAGELFF. The chain couples TRBV5-1 to TRBJ2-2; D possibly corresponds to TRBD1 (7 bases). The CDR3 consists of 13 residues. Germline CDR1 reads SGHRS; CDR2 reads YFSETQ. V lost 3 bases to trimming and J lost 6 bases, with 9 bases between them. The full variable domain, completed using reference TRBV5-1 and TRBJ2-2, is KAGVTQTPRYLIKTRGQQVTLSCSPISGHRSVSWYQQTPGQGLQFLFEYFSETQRNKGNFPGRFSGRQFSNSRSEMNVSTLELGDSALYLCASSSRGAGELFFGEGSRLTVL.

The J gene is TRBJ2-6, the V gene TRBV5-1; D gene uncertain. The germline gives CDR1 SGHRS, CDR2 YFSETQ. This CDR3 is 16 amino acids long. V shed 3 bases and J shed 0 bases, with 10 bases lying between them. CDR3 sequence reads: CASSSAVLSGANVLTF. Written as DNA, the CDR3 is TGCGCCAGCAGCTCGGCGGTACTCTCTGGGGCCAACGTCCTGACTTTC.